Below are 31 T cell receptor beta chains sequenced from a single sample in a study of shared clonotypes between healthy human individuals (dated by TCRdb to about 2020). Library construction relied on the immunoSEQ multiplex PCR assay. TCRdb mirrors the immuneACCESS table, restricted to in-frame sequences. Some clones are absent from its copies; in checked studies, under half trace to an unresolved V gene, and the reason for the others is unknown. Across this sample there are about a million clones, with about 72% seen only once. The biggest ten clones account for more than 0.85% of the sample. Sequencing was carried out using memory CD4+ T cells from PBMCs. The meaning of the sample's cell subset or site label: CD45RA-negative fraction. The receptors shown here come from a young man in good health. Some clones in this sample may be carry-over from other donors' samples.

V is TRBV19 and J is TRBJ1-5, with 7 nucleotides matching TRBD1. CDR1 and CDR2 from the germline V gene are LNHDA and SQIVND (reference sequence). This CDR3 contains 17 residues. After removal of 4 bases from V and 0 bases from J, the junction contained 9 bases not matched to a gene. The CDR3 is CASSTRDREYSNQPQHF. The CDR3 nucleotides are TGTGCCAGTAGTACGAGAGACAGGGAATATAGCAATCAGCCCCAGCATTTT.

The rearrangement joins TRBV29-1 to TRBJ2-5; no clear D. CDR3 length: 15 residues. Trimming cost V 3 bases and J 2 bases, with 16 bases left between them. Looked up from germline, CDR1 is SQVTM and CDR2 is ANQGSEA. CDR3 DNA: TGCAGCGTTGACCTCTCCGGCACCCTACAAGAGACCCAGTACTTC. Translation: CSVDLSGTLQETQYF.

The V call is TRBV5-6, the J call TRBJ1-5, with D hard to call. This CDR3 contains 12 residues. Trimming stripped 4 bases from V and 7 bases from J, with 9 bases between. The V gene's germline CDR1 is SGHDT and CDR2 YYEEEE. CDR3 residues: CASSLGHQPQHF. The CDR3 bases are TGTGCCAGCAGCCTTGGGCACCAGCCCCAGCATTTT. The full variable domain, rest sourced from reference TRBV5-6 and TRBJ1-5, is DAGVTQSPTHLIKTRGQQVTLRCSPKSGHDTVSWYQQALGQGPQFIFQYYEEEERQRGNFPDRFSGHQFPNYSSELNVNALLLGDSALYLCASSLGHQPQHFGDGTRLSIL.

V and J are TRBV25-1 and TRBJ1-2; D is perhaps TRBD1 (6 bases). V was trimmed by 6 bases and J by 6 bases, leaving 17 bases between them. CDR3 length: 14 residues. Germline CDR1 reads MGHDK; CDR2 reads SYGVNS. The CDR3 loop is CASSRKGRGDGYTF. The CDR3 nucleotides are TGTGCCAGCAGCCGAAAGGGCAGGGGAGATGGCTACACCTTC.

This clone has just one count. This chain links TRBV25-1 with TRBJ1-1; D unclear. The germline V gene encodes CDR1 MGHDK and CDR2 SYGVNS. Trimming took off 7 bases at V and 5 bases at J, with 17 bases between the two ends. The CDR3 extends over 14 amino acids. The DNA for the CDR3 is TGTGCCAGCACCCCTTCGCGGTGGAGGACTGAAGCTTTCTTT. This codes for CASTPSRWRTEAFF.

Comment on this clone: The same CDR3 can be traced to other DNA sequences in this sample. The chain is built from TRBV19 and TRBJ1-1; D remains unclear. The germline V and J ends were trimmed by 2 bases and 1 base, with 8 bases remaining between them. The CDR3 totals 14 residues. Per the germline V gene, CDR1 is LNHDA and CDR2 is SQIVND (reference sequence). CDR3 residues: CASSIRGGNTEAFF. The CDR3 DNA reads as TGTGCCAGTAGTATACGGGGTGGGAACACTGAAGCTTTCTTT.

This chain joins TRBV5-4 and TRBJ2-7; TRBD2 is a possible D gene (5 bases). Trimming took off 4 bases at V and 7 bases at J, with 18 bases between the two ends. This CDR3 has 14 amino acids. The V gene's germline CDR1 is SGHNT and CDR2 YYREEE (reference sequence). The CDR3 protein is CASSRSGSLREQYF. CDR3 nucleotides: TGTGCCAGCAGCCGTTCGGGGAGCCTACGAGAGCAGTACTTC.

For the CDR3, the DNA is TGTGCCAGCAGCTTAGGGGGCGTTGGGGCCGAGCAGTACTTC. As protein: CASSLGGVGAEQYF. The J gene is TRBJ2-7, the V gene TRBV11-3, with D maybe TRBD1 (5 bases). Germline V gives CDR1 SGHNT, CDR2 YENEEA. Trimming pared 1 base from V and 6 bases from J, leaving 13 bases between. The CDR3 has 14 residues.

This chain links TRBV4-2 with TRBJ2-2, with 7 bases identical to TRBD2. CDR3 length: 20 amino acids. Per germline, CDR1 LGHNA and CDR2 YNFKEQ. With 0 bases clipped from V and 2 bases from J, the junction kept 15 bases outside the gene matches. CDR3 in amino acids: CASSQEAPVASGGNTGELFF. In DNA, the CDR3 is TGTGCCAGCAGCCAAGAGGCCCCCGTGGCTAGCGGAGGAAACACCGGGGAGCTGTTTTTT.

The V gene is TRBV6-5, the J gene TRBJ2-7; a possible D gene is TRBD1 (5 bases). Trimming pared 0 bases from V and 1 base from J, leaving 10 bases between. This CDR3 has 15 residues. Germline values: CDR1 MNHEY, CDR2 SVGAGI. The CDR3 DNA reads TGTGCCAGCAGTTACTCTCCAGGGAAGTCCTACGAGCAGTACTTC. It specifies CASSYSPGKSYEQYF.

The chain recombines TRBV7-3 with TRBJ2-1; 8 positions match TRBD2. CDR3 length: 15 amino acids. Germline trimming cut 0 bases from V and 9 bases from J; bases unmatched to any gene: 7. CDR1 and CDR2 (germline): SGHTA, FQGTGA. Here the CDR3 DNA reads TGTGCCAGCAGCTTAACGGCGGGAGGAATTGGTGAGCAGTTCTTC. Its protein is CASSLTAGGIGEQFF.

The chain couples TRBV7-9 to TRBJ2-2; TRBD2 might be the D (6 bases). CDR1 and CDR2 (germline): SEHNR, FQNEAQ (reference sequence). V lost 5 bases, J lost 1 base, and 17 bases lay in between. The CDR3 consists of 17 residues. CDR3 sequence: CASSARKASENTGELFF. The CDR3 nucleotides are TGTGCCAGCAGCGCCCGTAAGGCTAGCGAGAACACCGGGGAGCTGTTTTTT.

This chain joins TRBV6-1 and TRBJ2-7; D remains ambiguous. Germline CDR1 and CDR2: MNHNS and SASEGT. V lost 0 bases, J lost 4 bases, and 7 bases lay in between. This CDR3 is 13 amino acids long. CDR3 region: CASSEAPVYEQYF. CDR3 coding DNA: TGTGCCAGCAGTGAAGCGCCGGTTTACGAGCAGTACTTC.

V gene TRBV4-3 combines with J gene TRBJ2-1; D is undetermined. From germline, CDR1 is LGHNA and CDR2 YSLEER. The CDR3 is 13 amino acids. The V end lost 4 bases, the J end lost 10 bases, and 14 bases lay between the germline ends. In DNA, the CDR3 is TGCGCCAGCAGCCCGACCGCGGAAGGAGAGCAGTTCTTC. Translating it yields CASSPTAEGEQFF.

For this clone: With a much larger clone just one base away, this may be a read error. The chain is built from TRBV6-6 and TRBJ1-2, with D possibly TRBD1 on 6 matching bases. V lost 0 bases to trimming and J lost 4 bases, with 9 bases between them. Germline CDR1 is MNHNY and CDR2 is SVGAGI (reference sequence). CDR3 size: 14 residues. DNA for the CDR3: TGTGCCAGCAGTTACTCGGCAGGGGTCTATGGCTACACCTTC. Translated, it gives CASSYSAGVYGYTF.

To note about this clone: One junction end does not reproduce the germline sequence, and a read error may be involved. V gene TRBV18 combines with J gene TRBJ1-1; D is perhaps TRBD1 (5 bases). Germline lookup yields CDR1 KGHSH and CDR2 LQKENI. The CDR3 runs 15 residues. In DNA, the CDR3 is TGTGCCAGCTCACGGGCAGGGCGGGAGAACACTGGAGCTTTCTTT. This encodes CASSRAGRENTGAFF.

This sequence joins TRBV5-4 and TRBJ1-1; D remains unclear. Trimming removed 4 bases at V and 2 bases at J, with 9 bases between. Per the germline V gene, CDR1 is SGHNT and CDR2 is YYREEE (reference sequence). This CDR3 comprises 13 residues. The CDR3 is CASSRTRNTEAFF. CDR3 nucleotide sequence: TGTGCCAGCAGCCGCACCAGAAACACTGAAGCTTTCTTT.

This clone was seen at least ten times. The rearrangement uses TRBV29-1 and TRBJ1-1, with a weak D call TRBD1 (5 bases). V lost 4 bases to trimming and J lost 5 bases, with 20 bases between them. This CDR3 contains 15 residues. Germline V gene lookup returns CDR1 SQVTM and CDR2 ANQGSEA. CDR3 coding DNA: TGCAGCGTTGCGGCAGGCTGGGGGATGGGGACTGAAGCTTTCTTT. Amino acid sequence: CSVAAGWGMGTEAFF.

This clone was observed a few times. The gene calls are TRBV13 and TRBJ2-5, with D maybe TRBD2 (5 bases). CDR3 length: 18 residues. V was trimmed by 0 bases and J by 2 bases, leaving 19 bases between them. Looked up from germline, CDR1 is PRHDT and CDR2 is FYEKMQ (reference sequence). This CDR3 reads CASSLGWSASGRQETQYF. In nucleotides, the CDR3 is TGTGCCAGCAGCTTAGGCTGGTCGGCGAGCGGCCGGCAAGAGACCCAGTACTTC.

This chain joins TRBV19 and TRBJ2-1, with D possibly TRBD2 on 6 matching bases. Per germline, CDR1 LNHDA and CDR2 SQIVND (reference sequence). The CDR3 is made up of 19 amino acids. The V end was cut by 3 bases, the J end by 0 bases, with 21 bases between. For the CDR3, the DNA is TGTGCCAGTAGTATCGGTGGTTGGCGGGGCGCTGTCTCCTACAATGAGCAGTTCTTC. Translation gives CASSIGGWRGAVSYNEQFF.

The chain has TRBV28 and TRBJ2-7; TRBD1 matches 9 bases. The CDR3 spans 17 residues. The trim removed 6 bases at V and 4 bases at J, leaving 16 bases unmatched. Germline values: CDR1 MDHEN, CDR2 SYDVKM. CDR3 sequence reads: CASRFSGGGTGIYEQYF. CDR3 bases: TGTGCCAGCAGGTTCTCTGGGGGCGGGACAGGGATATACGAGCAGTACTTC.

The chain links TRBV18 to TRBJ2-7; 11 bases map to TRBD2. The CDR3 sequence is 18 residues long. In germline, CDR1 is KGHSH, CDR2 LQKENI. The ends lost 3 bases at V and 0 bases at J; junction bases unmatched: 10. CDR3 bases: TGTGCCAGCTCACCCCGGCGGCTAGCGGGAGGCCCCTCCTACGAGCAGTACTTC. Translated, it gives CASSPRRLAGGPSYEQYF.

The chain has TRBV19 and TRBJ1-1, with D unresolved. CDR3 length: 10 residues. Between the trimmed V and J ends, which lost 8 bases and 11 bases, there was a span of 12 bases. Germline lookup yields CDR1 LNHDA and CDR2 SQIVND (reference sequence). CDR3 residues: CASADFGAFF. CDR3 bases: TGTGCCAGTGCCGATTTTGGGGCTTTCTTT.

The rearrangement joins TRBV11-2 to TRBJ2-7; 7 nucleotides line up with TRBD2. This CDR3 contains 13 residues. Germline CDR1 and CDR2: SGHAT and FQNNGV. V gave up 4 bases and J gave up 4 bases; unmatched junction bases: 4. CDR3 sequence: CASSSGLQYEQYF. The CDR3 region has the DNA TGTGCCAGCAGCTCGGGACTACAATACGAGCAGTACTTC. The full variable domain, with the rest looked up from reference TRBV11-2 and TRBJ2-7, is EAGVAQSPRYKIIEKRQSVAFWCNPISGHATLYWYQQILGQGPKLLIQFQNNGVVDDSQLPKDRFSAERLKGVDSTLKIQPAKLEDSAVYLCASSSGLQYEQYFGPGTRLTVT.

The chain joins TRBV5-4 to TRBJ2-2, with D maybe TRBD2 (5 bases). CDR3 size: 16 residues. Looked up from germline, CDR1 is SGHNT and CDR2 is YYREEE (reference sequence). V shed 4 bases and J shed 0 bases, with 13 bases lying between them. DNA of the CDR3: TGTGCCAGCAGCCCCCGGGAATGGACGAACACCGGGGAGCTGTTTTTT. This sequence encodes CASSPREWTNTGELFF.

The chain couples TRBV2 to TRBJ2-7; possibly TRBD1 or TRBD2 for D (5 bases each). The CDR3 extends over 12 amino acids. Trimming removed 6 bases at V and 5 bases at J, with 11 bases between. Germline V gene sequence: CDR1 SNHLY, CDR2 FYNNEI. The CDR3: CASRGDSDEQYF. As DNA, the CDR3 is TGTGCCAGCAGGGGAGACAGCGACGAGCAGTACTTC.

This clone was picked up one time. CDR3 DNA sequence: TGTGCCAGCACCGGGACAGGGGGCACTAATGAAAAACTGTTTTTT. It codes for CASTGTGGTNEKLFF. This sequence joins TRBV2 and TRBJ1-4; TRBD1 aligns across 12 bases. Germline V lookup: CDR1 SNHLY, CDR2 FYNNEI. Unmatched junction bases numbered 2, after V lost 7 bases and J lost 2 bases. The CDR3 runs 15 residues.

The gene calls are TRBV9 and TRBJ2-5, with 8 bases identical to TRBD2. CDR1 is SGDLS and CDR2 is YYNGEE in the germline V gene. The CDR3 runs 15 residues. V shed 3 bases, J shed 3 bases, and the junction held 7 bases outside the gene matches. CDR3 sequence (DNA): TGTGCCAGCAGCGCTTCCGGGACTAGAGAAGAGACCCAGTACTTC. Its translation is CASSASGTREETQYF.

This chain's CDR3 is CASSPSQGRYGYTF. The CDR3 DNA reads as TGTGCCAGCTCACCATCCCAGGGACGCTATGGCTACACCTTC. The chain links TRBV18 to TRBJ1-2; D might be TRBD1 (5 bases). Trimming pared 2 bases from V and 4 bases from J, leaving 11 bases between. The CDR3 covers 14 residues. Per germline, CDR1 KGHSH and CDR2 LQKENI. Drawing the rest from reference TRBV18 and TRBJ1-2, the complete variable domain is NAGVMQNPRHLVRRRGQEARLRCSPMKGHSHVYWYRQLPEEGLKFMVYLQKENIIDESGMPKERFSAEFPKEGPSILRIQQVVRGDSAAYFCASSPSQGRYGYTFGSGTRLTVV.

The chain links TRBV27 to TRBJ1-2; the D is unclear. The CDR3 has 15 residues. The germline gives CDR1 MNHEY, CDR2 SMNVEV (reference sequence). Trimming took 2 bases from V and 2 from J, leaving 12 bases between them. The chain's CDR3 is CASSLNRRINYGYTF. DNA of the CDR3: TGTGCCAGCAGTTTAAATCGCAGGATCAACTATGGCTACACCTTC.

The chain recombines TRBV2 with TRBJ1-5; maybe TRBD1 (6 bases). V was shortened by 3 bases and J by 0 bases, with 9 bases between the two germline ends. CDR3 length equals 15 residues. The V gene's germline CDR1 is SNHLY and CDR2 FYNNEI. The CDR3 region is CASSEAGVSNQPQHF. Written as DNA, the CDR3 is TGTGCCAGCAGTGAGGCAGGGGTTAGCAATCAGCCCCAGCATTTT. Based on the CDR3 plus reference TRBV2 and TRBJ1-5, the full variable domain is EPEVTQTPSHQVTQMGQEVILRCVPISNHLYFYWYRQILGQKVEFLVSFYNNEISEKSEIFDDQFSVERPDGSNFTLKIRSTKLEDSAMYFCASSEAGVSNQPQHFGDGTRLSIL.